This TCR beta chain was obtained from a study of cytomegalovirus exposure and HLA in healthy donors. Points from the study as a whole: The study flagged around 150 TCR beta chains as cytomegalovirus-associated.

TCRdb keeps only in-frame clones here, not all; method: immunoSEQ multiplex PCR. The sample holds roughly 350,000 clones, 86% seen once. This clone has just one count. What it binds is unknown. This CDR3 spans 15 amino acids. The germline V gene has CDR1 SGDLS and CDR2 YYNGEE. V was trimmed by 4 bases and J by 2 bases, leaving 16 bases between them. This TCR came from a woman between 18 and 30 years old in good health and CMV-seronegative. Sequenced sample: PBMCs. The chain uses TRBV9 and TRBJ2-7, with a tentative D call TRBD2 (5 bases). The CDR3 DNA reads TGTGCCAGCAGCCCCCGGAGGACGGATACCTACGAGCAGTACTTC. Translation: CASSPRRTDTYEQYF.